This T cell receptor (beta chain) is drawn from a study of cytomegalovirus exposure and HLA in healthy donors. At the level of the study: Some 87 million unique TCRs from HLA-typed donors were held in an early release of data. General study points: When analyzed later, a missense DCLRE1C variant was found to be linked to TCR beta V- and J-gene trimming.

Primers for the PCR totalled 60 Vbeta and 13 Jbeta. The table came from immunoSEQ multiplex PCR; TCRdb's copy has only in-frame clones and leaves some out. The sample includes approximately 70,000 clones, 70% to 80% of them seen just once. Worth noting for this clone: The target antigen is unknown.

The origin of this receptor is a man between 50 and 59 years old in good health and CMV-seronegative. The material sequenced was PBMCs.

The CDR3 loop is CASRSAGQGYEQYF. The CDR3 DNA is TGTGCCAGCAGATCTGCAGGACAGGGCTACGAGCAGTACTTC. The rearrangement uses TRBV7-2 and TRBJ2-7, with 8 bases identical to TRBD1. Germline V gene data show CDR1 as SGHTA and CDR2 as FQGNSA. This CDR3 contains 14 residues. V shed 6 bases, J shed 3 bases, and the junction held 7 bases outside the gene matches.